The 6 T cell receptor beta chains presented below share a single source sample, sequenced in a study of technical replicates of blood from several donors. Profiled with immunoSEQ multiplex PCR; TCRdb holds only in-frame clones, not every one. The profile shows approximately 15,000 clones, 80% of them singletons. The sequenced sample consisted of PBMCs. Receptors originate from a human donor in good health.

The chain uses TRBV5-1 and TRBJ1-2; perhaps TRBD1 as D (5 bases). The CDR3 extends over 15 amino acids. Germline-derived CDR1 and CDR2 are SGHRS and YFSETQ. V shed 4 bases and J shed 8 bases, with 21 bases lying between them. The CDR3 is CASSPGWEGIQGYTF. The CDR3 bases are TGCGCCAGCAGCCCAGGCTGGGAGGGGATCCAGGGCTACACCTTC.

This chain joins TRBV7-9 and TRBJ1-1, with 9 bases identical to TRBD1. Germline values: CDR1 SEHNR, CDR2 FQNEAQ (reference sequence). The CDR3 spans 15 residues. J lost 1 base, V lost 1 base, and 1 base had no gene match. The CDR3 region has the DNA TGTGCCAGCAGCTTAGGGGGACAGGGGAACACTGAAGCTTTCTTT. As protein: CASSLGGQGNTEAFF.

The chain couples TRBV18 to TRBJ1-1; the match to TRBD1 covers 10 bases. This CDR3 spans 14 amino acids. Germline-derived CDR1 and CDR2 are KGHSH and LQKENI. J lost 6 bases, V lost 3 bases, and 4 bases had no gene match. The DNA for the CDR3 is TGTGCCAGCTCACCCCGGGACAGGGGACCTGAAGCTTTCTTT. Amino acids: CASSPRDRGPEAFF. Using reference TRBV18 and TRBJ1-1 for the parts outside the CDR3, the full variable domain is NAGVMQNPRHLVRRRGQEARLRCSPMKGHSHVYWYRQLPEEGLKFMVYLQKENIIDESGMPKERFSAEFPKEGPSILRIQQVVRGDSAAYFCASSPRDRGPEAFFGQGTRLTVV.

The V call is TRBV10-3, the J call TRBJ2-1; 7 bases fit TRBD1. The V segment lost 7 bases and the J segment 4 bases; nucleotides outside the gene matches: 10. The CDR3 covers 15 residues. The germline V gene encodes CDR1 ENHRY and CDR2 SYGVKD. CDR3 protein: CAITTGQAKYNEQFF. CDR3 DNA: TGTGCCATCACGACAGGACAGGCGAAGTACAATGAGCAGTTCTTC.

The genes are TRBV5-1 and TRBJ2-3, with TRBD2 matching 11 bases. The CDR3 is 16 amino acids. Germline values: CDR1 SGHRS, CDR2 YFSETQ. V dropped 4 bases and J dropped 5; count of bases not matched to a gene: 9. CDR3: CASSQLSGRVIDTQYF. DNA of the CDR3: TGCGCCAGCAGCCAACTTAGCGGGAGGGTAATAGATACGCAGTATTTT.

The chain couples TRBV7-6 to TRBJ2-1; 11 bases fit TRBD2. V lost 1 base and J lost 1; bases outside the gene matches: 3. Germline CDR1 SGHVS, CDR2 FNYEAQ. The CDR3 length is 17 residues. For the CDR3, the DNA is TGTGCCAGCAGCTTAGAACTAGCGGGGGTATCCTACAATGAGCAGTTCTTC. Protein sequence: CASSLELAGVSYNEQFF.